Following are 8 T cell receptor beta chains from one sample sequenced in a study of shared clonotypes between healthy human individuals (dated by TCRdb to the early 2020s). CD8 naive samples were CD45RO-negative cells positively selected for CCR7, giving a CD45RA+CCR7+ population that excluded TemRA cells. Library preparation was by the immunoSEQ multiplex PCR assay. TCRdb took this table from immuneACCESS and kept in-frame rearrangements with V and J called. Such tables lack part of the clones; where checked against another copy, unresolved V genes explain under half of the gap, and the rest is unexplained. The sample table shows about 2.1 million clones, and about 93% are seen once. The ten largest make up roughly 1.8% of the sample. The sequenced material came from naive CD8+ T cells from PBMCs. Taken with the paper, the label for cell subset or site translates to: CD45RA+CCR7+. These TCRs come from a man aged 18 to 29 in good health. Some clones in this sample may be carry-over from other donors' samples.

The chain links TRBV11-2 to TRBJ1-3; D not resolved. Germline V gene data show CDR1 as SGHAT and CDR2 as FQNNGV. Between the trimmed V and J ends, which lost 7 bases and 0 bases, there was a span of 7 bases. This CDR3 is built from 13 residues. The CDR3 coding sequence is TGTGCCAGCACCCCGCCCTCTGGAAACACCATATATTTT. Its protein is CASTPPSGNTIYF.

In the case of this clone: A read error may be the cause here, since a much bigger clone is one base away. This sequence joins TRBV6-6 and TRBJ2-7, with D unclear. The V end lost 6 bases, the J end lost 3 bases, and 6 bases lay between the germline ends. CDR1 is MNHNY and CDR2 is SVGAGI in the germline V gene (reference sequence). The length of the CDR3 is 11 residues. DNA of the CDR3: TGTGCCAGCAGCGGTGACTACGAGCAGTACTTC. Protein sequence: CASSGDYEQYF.

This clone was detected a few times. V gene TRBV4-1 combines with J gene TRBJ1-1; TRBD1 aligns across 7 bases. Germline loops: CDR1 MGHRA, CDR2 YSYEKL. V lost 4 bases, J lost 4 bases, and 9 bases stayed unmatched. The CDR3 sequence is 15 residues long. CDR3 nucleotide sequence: TGCGCCAGCAGCCGTAAACAGGGGTCGGCCACTGAAGCTTTCTTT. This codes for CASSRKQGSATEAFF.

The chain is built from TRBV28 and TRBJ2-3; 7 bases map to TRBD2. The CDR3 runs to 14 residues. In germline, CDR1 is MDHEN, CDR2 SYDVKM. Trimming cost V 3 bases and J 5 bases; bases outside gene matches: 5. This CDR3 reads CASSFASGKDTQYF. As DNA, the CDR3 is TGTGCCAGCAGTTTTGCTAGCGGAAAAGATACGCAGTATTTT. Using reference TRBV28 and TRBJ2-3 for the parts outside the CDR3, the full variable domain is DVKVTQSSRYLVKRTGEKVFLECVQDMDHENMFWYRQDPGLGLRLIYFSYDVKMKEKGDIPEGYSVSREKKERFSLILESASTNQTSMYLCASSFASGKDTQYFGPGTRLTVL.

The DNA for the CDR3 is TGTGCCAGCAGCGCCTCAGGCCAGAGCAACTACGAGCAGTACTTC. Translating gives CASSASGQSNYEQYF. The chain uses TRBV9 and TRBJ2-7, with D unclear. The germline gives CDR1 SGDLS, CDR2 YYNGEE. CDR3 length equals 15 residues. Trimming removed 3 bases at V and 3 bases at J, with 16 bases between. Full variable domain (outside the CDR3, taken from reference TRBV9 and TRBJ2-7): DSGVTQTPKHLITATGQRVTLRCSPRSGDLSVYWYQQSLDQGLQFLIQYYNGEERAKGNILERFSAQQFPDLHSELNLSSLELGDSALYFCASSASGQSNYEQYFGPGTRLTVT.

The CDR3 region is CASTGGLEETQYF. The DNA of the CDR3 is TGTGCCAGCACCGGAGGTTTAGAAGAGACCCAGTACTTC. The chain employs TRBV28 and TRBJ2-5; a possible D gene is TRBD2 (5 bases). Germline CDR1 is MDHEN and CDR2 is SYDVKM. Trimming took 7 bases from V and 3 from J, leaving 12 bases between them. The CDR3 has 13 residues.

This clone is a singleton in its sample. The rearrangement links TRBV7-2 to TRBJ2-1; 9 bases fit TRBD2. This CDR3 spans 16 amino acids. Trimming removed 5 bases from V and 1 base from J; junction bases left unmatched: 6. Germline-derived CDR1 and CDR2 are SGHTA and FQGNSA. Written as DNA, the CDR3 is TGTGCCAGCAGCCCTCTAGCGGGGAAATCCTACAATGAGCAGTTCTTC. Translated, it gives CASSPLAGKSYNEQFF.

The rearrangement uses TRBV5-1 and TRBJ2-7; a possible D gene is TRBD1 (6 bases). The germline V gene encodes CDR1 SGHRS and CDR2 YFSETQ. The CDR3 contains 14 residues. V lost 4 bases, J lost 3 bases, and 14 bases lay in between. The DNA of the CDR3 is TGCGCCAGCAGCCCCCAGGGGCCTTACTACGAGCAGTACTTC. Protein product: CASSPQGPYYEQYF.